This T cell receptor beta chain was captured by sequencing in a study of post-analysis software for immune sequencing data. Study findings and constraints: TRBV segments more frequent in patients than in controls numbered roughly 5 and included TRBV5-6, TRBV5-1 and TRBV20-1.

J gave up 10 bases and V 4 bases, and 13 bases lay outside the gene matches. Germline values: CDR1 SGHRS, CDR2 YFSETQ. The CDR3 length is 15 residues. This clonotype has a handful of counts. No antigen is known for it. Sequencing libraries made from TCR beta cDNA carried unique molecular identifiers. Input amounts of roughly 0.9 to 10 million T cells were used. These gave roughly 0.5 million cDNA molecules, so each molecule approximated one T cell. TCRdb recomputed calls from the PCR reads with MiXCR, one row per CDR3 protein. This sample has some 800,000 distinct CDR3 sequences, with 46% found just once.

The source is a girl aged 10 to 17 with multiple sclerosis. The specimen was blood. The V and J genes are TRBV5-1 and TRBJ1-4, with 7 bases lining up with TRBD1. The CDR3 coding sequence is TGCGCCAGCAGCCCTAACAGGGGCGAGGGAGGAAAACTGTTTTTT. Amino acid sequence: CASSPNRGEGGKLFF.